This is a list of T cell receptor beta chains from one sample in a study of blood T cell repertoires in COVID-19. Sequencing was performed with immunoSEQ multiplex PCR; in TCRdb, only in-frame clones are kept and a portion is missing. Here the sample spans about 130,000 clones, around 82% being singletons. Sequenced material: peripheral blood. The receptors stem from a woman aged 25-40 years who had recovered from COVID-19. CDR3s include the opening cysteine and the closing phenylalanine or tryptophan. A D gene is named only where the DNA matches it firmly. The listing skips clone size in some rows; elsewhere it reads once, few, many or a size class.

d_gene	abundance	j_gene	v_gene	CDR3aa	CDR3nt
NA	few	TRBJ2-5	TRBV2	CASSPGFRETQYF	TGTGCCAGCAGTCCAGGGTTCCGGGAGACCCAGTACTTC
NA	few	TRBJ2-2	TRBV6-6	CAIRTVLNTGELFF	TGTGCCATCAGGACAGTGCTGAACACCGGGGAGCTGTTTTTT
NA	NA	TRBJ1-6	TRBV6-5	CATRQSSYNSPLHF	TGTGCCACCCGACAGAGCTCCTATAATTCACCCCTCCACTTT
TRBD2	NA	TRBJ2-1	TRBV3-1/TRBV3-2	CASSQNWGLANEQFF	TGTGCCAGCAGCCAAAACTGGGGACTAGCGAATGAGCAGTTCTTC
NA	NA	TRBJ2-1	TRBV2	CASSGAIVASNEQFF	TGTGCCAGCAGTGGAGCCATAGTAGCGTCCAATGAGCAGTTCTTC
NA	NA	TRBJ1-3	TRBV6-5	CASSYSRVFDTIYF	TGTGCCAGCAGTTACTCGCGGGTTTTCGACACCATATATTTT
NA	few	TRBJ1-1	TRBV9	CASSVVDRNTEAFF	TGTGCCAGCAGCGTAGTGGACAGAAACACTGAAGCTTTCTTT
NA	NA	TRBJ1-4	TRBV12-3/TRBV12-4	CASSSGQNEKLFF	TGTGCCAGCAGTTCAGGTCAGAATGAAAAACTGTTTTTT
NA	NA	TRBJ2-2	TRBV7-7	CASSSTRENTGELFF	TGTGCTAGCAGCTCAACCCGGGAAAACACCGGGGAGCTGTTTTTT
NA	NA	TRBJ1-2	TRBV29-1	CSVEDLTLANYGYTF	TGCAGCGTTGAAGATCTAACTCTAGCTAACTATGGCTACACCTTC
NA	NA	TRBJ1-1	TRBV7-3	CASSSGQSNTEAFF	TGTGCCAGCAGCTCCGGACAGTCGAACACTGAAGCTTTCTTT
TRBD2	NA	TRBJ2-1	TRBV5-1	CASSLGGTSGSYNEQFF	TGCGCCAGCAGCTTGGGTGGGACTAGCGGCTCCTACAATGAGCAGTTCTTC
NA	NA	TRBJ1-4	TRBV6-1	CASSEVVGRQGNEKLFF	TGTGCCAGCAGTGAAGTAGTGGGTCGGCAGGGGAATGAAAAACTGTTTTTT
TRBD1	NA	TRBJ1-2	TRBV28	CASSPRGPYYGYTF	TGTGCCAGCAGCCCTAGGGGGCCATACTATGGCTACACCTTC
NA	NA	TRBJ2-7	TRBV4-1	CASSQVLREEQYF	TGCGCCAGCAGCCAAGTCTTACGGGAAGAGCAGTACTTC
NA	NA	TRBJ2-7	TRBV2	CASSEAGGRGTSYEQYF	TGTGCCAGCAGTGAAGCTGGGGGTCGAGGGACATCCTACGAGCAGTACTTC
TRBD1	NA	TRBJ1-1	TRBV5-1	CASSQGGVTEAFF	TGCGCCAGCAGCCAGGGGGGAGTCACTGAAGCTTTCTTT
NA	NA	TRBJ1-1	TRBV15	CATRREVGTEAFF	TGTGCCACCAGGAGGGAGGTGGGGACTGAAGCTTTCTTT
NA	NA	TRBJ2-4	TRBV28	CASSLAGDLAKNIQYF	TGTGCCAGCAGTTTGGCCGGGGATCTAGCCAAAAACATTCAGTACTTC
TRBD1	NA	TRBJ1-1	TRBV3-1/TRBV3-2	CASSPETGGFNTEAFF	TGTGCCAGCAGCCCCGAAACAGGGGGGTTTAACACTGAAGCTTTCTTT
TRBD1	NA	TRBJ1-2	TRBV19	CASSTQGDGYTF	TGTGCCAGTAGTACTCAGGGGGATGGCTACACCTTC
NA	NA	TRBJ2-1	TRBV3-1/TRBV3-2	CASSQDSPLNEQFF	TGTGCCAGCAGCCAAGACTCCCCTCTTAATGAGCAGTTCTTC
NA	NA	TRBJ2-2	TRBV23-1	CASSQRGTPRRGAVF	TGCGCCAGCAGTCAACGGGGGACCCCGAGGCGGGGAGCTGTTTTT